Listed here are 17 T cell receptor beta chains from one sample, sequenced in a study of T cell repertoires in cytomegalovirus infection. Via MiXCR, TCRdb re-called the reads, giving one row per CDR3 protein. The table shows 150,000 to 200,000 distinct CDR3 sequences, with 15% to 20% occurring only once. What was sequenced was CD8+ T cells from PBMCs. These TCRs come from a human donor in good health (CMV status not recorded). Some clones in this sample may be carry-over from other donors' samples.

This clonotype was counted a few times. The J gene is TRBJ2-5, the V gene TRBV6-5; no clear D gene. The V end was cut by 0 bases, the J end by 5 bases, with 13 bases between. Germline V CDR1 and CDR2: MNHEY, SVGAGI. This CDR3 contains 15 residues. The CDR3 DNA reads as TGTGCCAGCAGTTACTCCCCCACGTTACCGGAGACCCAGTACTTC. Amino acids: CASSYSPTLPETQYF.

This clonotype occurred a few times. The gene calls are TRBV7-2 and TRBJ2-1; 9 bases agree with TRBD1. The CDR3 runs to 15 residues. Losses at the gene ends were 4 bases for V and 5 bases for J; bases not matched to a gene: 6. From germline, CDR1 is SGHTA and CDR2 FQGNSA. The chain's CDR3 is CASSSYRGLDNEQFF. The CDR3 nucleotides read TGTGCCAGCAGCTCCTACAGGGGGCTGGACAATGAGCAGTTCTTC. Together with reference TRBV7-2 and TRBJ2-1, the CDR3 gives the full variable domain: GAGVSQSPSNKVTEKGKDVELRCDPISGHTALYWYRQSLGQGLEFLIYFQGNSAPDKSGLPSDRFSAERTGGSVSTLTIQRTQQEDSAVYLCASSSYRGLDNEQFFGPGTRLTVL.

This chain connects TRBV2 to TRBJ2-1, with TRBD2 as a possible D gene (6 bases). Per germline, CDR1 SNHLY and CDR2 FYNNEI. Trimming removed 5 bases at V and 4 bases at J, with 18 bases between. The CDR3 length is 16 residues. The CDR3 protein is CASSTPGTRLYNEQFF. The CDR3 DNA reads TGTGCCAGCAGTACACCCGGGACTCGTCTATACAATGAGCAGTTCTTC.

This sequence joins TRBV7-9 and TRBJ2-1, with TRBD2 identical over 9 bases. This CDR3 comprises 20 residues. Germline trimming cut 0 bases from V and 3 bases from J; bases unmatched to any gene: 15. Germline V gene sequence: CDR1 SEHNR, CDR2 FQNEAQ (reference sequence). The CDR3, as DNA: TGTGCCAGCAGCTTAGCGGGGGCTAGCGGGGCCCCTAACTACTACAATGAGCAGTTCTTC. As protein: CASSLAGASGAPNYYNEQFF. Full variable domain (remainder filled in from reference TRBV7-9 and TRBJ2-1): DTGVSQNPRHKITKRGQNVTFRCDPISEHNRLYWYRQTLGQGPEFLTYFQNEAQLEKSRLLSDRFSAERPKGSFSTLEIQRTEQGDSAMYLCASSLAGASGAPNYYNEQFFGPGTRLTVL.

J is TRBJ2-7 and V is TRBV6-6; D uncertain. From germline, CDR1 is MNHNY and CDR2 SVGAGI (reference sequence). The CDR3 is 13 residues long. V dropped 2 bases and J dropped 1 base, with 6 bases sitting between them. CDR3 sequence reads: CASSYEPSYEQYF. CDR3 in DNA: TGTGCCAGCAGTTACGAGCCTTCCTACGAGCAGTACTTC.

The CDR3 sequence: CASSQLAGSSYEQYF. CDR3 bases: TGCGCCAGCAGTCAGCTAGCGGGAAGCTCCTACGAGCAGTACTTC. The J gene is TRBJ2-7, the V gene TRBV4-1; 9 nucleotides agree with TRBD2. The CDR3 is made up of 15 amino acids. Trimming cost V 6 bases and J 0 bases; bases outside gene matches: 6. CDR1 MGHRA and CDR2 YSYEKL come from the germline V gene.

A single count supports this clonotype. The chain carries TRBV27 and TRBJ1-1; 9 nucleotides agree with TRBD1. CDR3 length equals 13 residues. V shed 8 bases, J shed 4 bases, and the junction held 5 bases outside the gene matches. The germline CDR1 and CDR2 sequences are MNHEY and SMNVEV (reference sequence). CDR3 in amino acids: CASGTGGGTEAFF. In DNA, the CDR3 is TGTGCCAGCGGTACAGGGGGCGGCACTGAAGCTTTCTTT.

The chain recombines TRBV7-9 with TRBJ2-7, with D hard to call. The CDR3 is 16 residues long. The germline gives CDR1 SEHNR, CDR2 FQNEAQ (reference sequence). Between the trimmed V and J ends, which lost 4 bases and 3 bases, there was a span of 19 bases. The CDR3 DNA follows: TGTGCCAGCAGCTCCGAATTGCTTGTAGGGAACTACGAGCAGTACTTC. As protein: CASSSELLVGNYEQYF.

This clonotype was observed a few times. The chain couples TRBV7-3 to TRBJ1-2, with no clear D. The germline gives CDR1 SGHTA, CDR2 FQGTGA. This CDR3 has 11 amino acids. With 5 bases removed from V and 7 bases from J, the gap between germline ends came to 8 bases. CDR3 residues: CASSIPGGYTF. The CDR3 nucleotides read TGTGCCAGCAGCATCCCAGGTGGCTACACCTTC.

This clonotype was picked up a small number of times. The CDR3 protein is CASIIGGGGNTEAFF. Here the CDR3 DNA reads TGTGCCAGCATCATAGGAGGGGGGGGTAACACTGAAGCTTTCTTT. The chain links TRBV7-2 to TRBJ1-1; tentative D call: TRBD1 (6 bases). V gave up 7 bases and J gave up 2 bases, with 17 bases separating them. This CDR3 region has 15 residues. The V gene's germline CDR1 is SGHTA and CDR2 FQGNSA. The variable domain in full, with the rest retrieved from reference TRBV7-2 and TRBJ1-1, is GAGVSQSPSNKVTEKGKDVELRCDPISGHTALYWYRQSLGQGLEFLIYFQGNSAPDKSGLPSDRFSAERTGGSVSTLTIQRTQQEDSAVYLCASIIGGGGNTEAFFGQGTRLTVV.

This sequence joins TRBV5-5 and TRBJ1-5; D uncertain. The germline V and J ends were trimmed by 4 bases and 3 bases, with 14 bases remaining between them. Germline CDR1 is SGHKS and CDR2 is YYEKEE (reference sequence). This CDR3 contains 15 residues. The CDR3 region is CASSPESGLNQPQHF. The CDR3 DNA reads TGTGCCAGCAGCCCCGAGAGTGGACTCAATCAGCCCCAGCATTTT.

This clonotype occurred a few times. The chain has TRBV2 and TRBJ2-6; tentatively, D is TRBD1 (5 bases). Trimming removed 7 bases from V and 0 bases from J, with 10 bases in between. Per germline, CDR1 SNHLY and CDR2 FYNNEI. CDR3 length: 15 amino acids. The CDR3 DNA reads as TGTGCCAGCATGGGTAGGGGCTCTGGGGCCAACGTCCTGACTTTC. Translated, it gives CASMGRGSGANVLTF.

This chain links TRBV28 with TRBJ1-5; D gene uncertain. The CDR3 has 17 residues. In germline, CDR1 is MDHEN, CDR2 SYDVKM. The germline V and J ends were trimmed by 4 bases and 3 bases, with 19 bases remaining between them. The CDR3 bases are TGTGCCAGCAGTTCGGCGGCGGGAGGATCGGACAATCAGCCCCAGCATTTT. Translation gives CASSSAAGGSDNQPQHF.

This rearrangement joins TRBV12-3 or TRBV12-4 to TRBJ2-7, with TRBD2 matching over 7 bases. The CDR3 is 13 residues long. Trimming removed 4 bases from V and 3 bases from J; junction bases left unmatched: 3. DNA for the CDR3: TGTGCCAGCAGTTATGGGGACTACTACGAGCAGTACTTC. Translated, it gives CASSYGDYYEQYF.

The rearrangement uses TRBV28 and TRBJ2-5; maybe TRBD2 (5 bases). The CDR3 spans 16 residues. Between the trimmed V and J ends, which lost 5 bases and 2 bases, there was a span of 18 bases. Per the germline V gene, CDR1 is MDHEN and CDR2 is SYDVKM. CDR3 region: CASSPLRAPRQETQYF. The CDR3 DNA follows: TGTGCCAGCAGTCCACTGAGGGCCCCGAGGCAAGAGACCCAGTACTTC.

The gene calls are TRBV7-2 and TRBJ2-7, with D unclear. The CDR3 totals 17 residues. V was cut by 1 base and J by 0 bases, with 16 bases left in between. CDR1 SGHTA and CDR2 FQGNSA come from the germline V gene. In DNA form, the CDR3 reads TGTGCCAGCAGCTTAGAGTGGCAGGAGCTGAGCTCCTACGAGCAGTACTTC. Its protein is CASSLEWQELSSYEQYF. Based on the CDR3 plus reference TRBV7-2 and TRBJ2-7, the full variable domain is GAGVSQSPSNKVTEKGKDVELRCDPISGHTALYWYRQSLGQGLEFLIYFQGNSAPDKSGLPSDRFSAERTGGSVSTLTIQRTQQEDSAVYLCASSLEWQELSSYEQYFGPGTRLTVT.

This clonotype has only a few counts. The chain carries TRBV25-1 and TRBJ2-2; TRBD1 aligns across 7 bases. CDR3 length: 18 residues. CDR1 MGHDK and CDR2 SYGVNS come from the germline V gene. The V and J ends lost 0 bases and 0 bases, in that order; junction bases with no gene match: 7. In DNA form, the CDR3 reads TGTGCCAGCAGTGAATATCAGGGGGTACTAGCGAACACCGGGGAGCTGTTTTTT. This translates into CASSEYQGVLANTGELFF.